This TCR beta chain was captured by sequencing in a study of OX40 agonist ivuxolimab in advanced cancers. As for the study in general: Those treated in dose escalation had hepatocellular carcinoma, melanoma, renal cell cancer or head and neck cancer. Study outcomes and limitations: Certain nonresponders likewise exhibited a low normalized T-cell clonal expansion. Patients who responded partially at 0.1-3.0 mg/kg showed clonal expansion ranking among the lowest.

With regard to this clone: Its antigen is unidentified.

Here immunoSEQ multiplex PCR was the method, and the copy in TCRdb shows in-frame clones only, minus some. The repertoire holds around 87,000 clones, with approximately 94% as singletons. The material sequenced was CD4+ or CD8+ T cells sorted from blood, taken in a trial of the OX40 agonist ivuxolimab. This TCR was sampled from an adult with an advanced solid tumor such as melanoma, head and neck, liver or kidney cancer.

The CDR3 protein is CASSRRDRGTIKAFF. The CDR3 DNA follows: TGTGCCAGCAGCCGGCGGGACCGAGGAACTATTAAAGCTTTCTTT. J is TRBJ1-1 and V is TRBV5-6; D perhaps matches TRBD1 (5 bases). Trimming took off 4 bases at V and 9 bases at J, with 22 bases between the two ends. The CDR3 sequence is 15 residues long. The germline CDR1 and CDR2 sequences are SGHDT and YYEEEE.